The sequence of this T cell receptor (beta chain) was determined in a study of blood T cell repertoires in COVID-19. Measured with immunoSEQ multiplex PCR; TCRdb has only the in-frame clones, and not every one. The sample holds tens of thousands of clones; 88% are singletons and the top ten take around 5%. Germline trimming cut 3 bases from V and 3 bases from J; bases unmatched to any gene: 4. Germline V gene lookup returns CDR1 KGHSH and CDR2 LQKENI. CDR3 length: 15 amino acids. This clonotype originated in an elderly woman with active COVID-19. Sample: peripheral blood. The chain employs TRBV18 and TRBJ2-3; the match to TRBD1 covers 9 bases. CDR3 nucleotides: TGTGCCAGCTCACCTCGACAGGGGGAAACAGATACGCAGTATTTT. It encodes CASSPRQGETDTQYF.